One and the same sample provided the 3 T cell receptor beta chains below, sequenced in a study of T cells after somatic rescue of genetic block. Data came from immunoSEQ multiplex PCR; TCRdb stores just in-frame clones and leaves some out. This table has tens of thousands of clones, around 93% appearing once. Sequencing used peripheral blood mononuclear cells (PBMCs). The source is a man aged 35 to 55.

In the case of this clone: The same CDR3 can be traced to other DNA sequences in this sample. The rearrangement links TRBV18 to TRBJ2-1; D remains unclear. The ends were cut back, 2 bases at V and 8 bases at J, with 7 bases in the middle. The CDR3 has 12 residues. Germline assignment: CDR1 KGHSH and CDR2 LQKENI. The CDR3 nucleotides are TGTGCCAGCTCACCAGGTGGCGATGAGCAGTTCTTC. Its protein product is CASSPGGDEQFF.

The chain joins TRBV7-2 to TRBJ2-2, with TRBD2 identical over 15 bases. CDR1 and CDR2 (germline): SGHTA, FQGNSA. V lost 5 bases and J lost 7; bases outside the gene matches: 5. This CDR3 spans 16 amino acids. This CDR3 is CASSTPGLAGGGELFF. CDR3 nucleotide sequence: TGTGCCAGCAGCACCCCGGGACTAGCGGGGGGCGGGGAGCTGTTTTTT.

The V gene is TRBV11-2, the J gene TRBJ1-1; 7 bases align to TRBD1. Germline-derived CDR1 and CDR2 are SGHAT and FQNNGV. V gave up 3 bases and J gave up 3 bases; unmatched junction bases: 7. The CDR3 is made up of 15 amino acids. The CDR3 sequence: CASSLAYRGHTEAFF. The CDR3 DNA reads TGTGCCAGCAGCTTGGCCTACAGGGGACACACTGAAGCTTTCTTT.